The entry below gives a single TCR beta chain sequence along with its context. Its antigen is not identified. Germline V gives CDR1 MNHEY, CDR2 SMNVEV (reference sequence). The CDR3 is 16 residues long. V lost 5 bases and J lost 3, with 20 bases in between. Treatment: approximately nine-day PBMC culture with coronavirus spike peptide pools or control peptides (ViraFEST assay). The data derive from a study of vaccination and CD4 T cells after COVID-19. Study context: Convalescent individuals numbered four females and six males, two being Hispanic.

The Oncomine TCR Beta short-read assay generated sequence data from the DNA of cultured CD4+ T cells. TCRdb re-derived calls from the PCR reads in MiXCR, one entry per CDR3 protein. The sample gives around 13,000 distinct CDR3 sequences, approximately 40% of which show up once; about 14% is in the top ten. Sequenced input: CD4+ T cells from blood, cultured in vitro. The clonotype was recovered from a human donor who had recovered from COVID-19. The chain employs TRBV27 and TRBJ2-7; weak D call: TRBD1 (6 bases). The CDR3, as DNA: TGTGCCAGCAGTCGTCGAGGACAGTCCCAACTCTACGAGCAGTACTTC. Translation: CASSRRGQSQLYEQYF.